The clone carrying this TCR beta chain was observed a handful of times. The sample originates from a study of identical twins. TCRdb re-called the 5' RACE reads with MiXCR, one entry per CDR3 protein. Among 700,000 to 950,000 distinct CDR3 sequences listed, about 12% were seen once. The sample was also reused in another study, on yellow fever vaccine responses in identical twins.

The receptor comes from a woman under 30 in good health. Sequenced sample: PBMCs.

The CDR3 sequence: CATSRDTGLPSYEQYF. CDR3 sequence (DNA): TGTGCCACCAGCAGAGATACCGGACTTCCCTCCTACGAGCAGTACTTC. The chain combines TRBV15 with TRBJ2-7; possible D gene TRBD2, 5 bases. V shed 0 bases and J shed 0 bases, with 12 bases lying between them. The CDR3 extends over 16 amino acids. Germline CDR1 LNHNV, CDR2 YYDKDF (reference sequence).